This T cell receptor (beta chain) was sequenced in a study of T cells in narcolepsy. Overall study results and limits: In some patient and control memory CD4+ samples, autoreactive clones were absent. HCRT-specific and TRIB2-specific autoreactive clonotypes appeared among same-patient CSF and blood CD4+ clonotypes.

Deletions cut 9 bases from V and 6 bases from J, with 18 bases between. Germline CDR1 is ENHRY and CDR2 is SYGVKD. This CDR3 has 14 residues. Profiling relied on immunoSEQ multiplex PCR, and the TCRdb table lists in-frame clones only, not all of them. The data hold tens of thousands of clones, with 84% observed a single time. A word on this clone: The antigen is undetermined.

Material for sequencing was CD45RA- memory CD4+ T cells from PBMCs. This sequence was found in a human donor with narcolepsy. The chain employs TRBV10-3 and TRBJ2-1; TRBD1 might be the D (6 bases). The CDR3 bases are TGTGCCATAACCAAGGGGGAAAGGAGCAATGAGCAGTTCTTC. It encodes CAITKGERSNEQFF.